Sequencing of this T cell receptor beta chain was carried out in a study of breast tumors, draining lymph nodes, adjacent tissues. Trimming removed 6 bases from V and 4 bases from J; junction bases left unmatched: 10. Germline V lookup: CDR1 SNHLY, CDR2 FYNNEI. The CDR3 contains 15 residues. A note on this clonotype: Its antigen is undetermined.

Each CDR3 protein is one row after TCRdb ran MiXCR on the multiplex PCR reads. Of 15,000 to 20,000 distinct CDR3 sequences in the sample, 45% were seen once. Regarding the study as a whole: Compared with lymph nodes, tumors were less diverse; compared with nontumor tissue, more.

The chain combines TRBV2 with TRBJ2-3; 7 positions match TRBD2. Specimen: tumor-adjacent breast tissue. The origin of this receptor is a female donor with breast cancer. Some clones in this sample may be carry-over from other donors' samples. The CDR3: CASSRSTSLSDTQYF. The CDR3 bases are TGTGCCAGCAGCCGATCGACTAGCCTCTCAGATACGCAGTATTTT. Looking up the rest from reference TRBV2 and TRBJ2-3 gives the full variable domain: EPEVTQTPSHQVTQMGQEVILRCVPISNHLYFYWYRQILGQKVEFLVSFYNNEISEKSEIFDDQFSVERPDGSNFTLKIRSTKLEDSAMYFCASSRSTSLSDTQYFGPGTRLTVL.